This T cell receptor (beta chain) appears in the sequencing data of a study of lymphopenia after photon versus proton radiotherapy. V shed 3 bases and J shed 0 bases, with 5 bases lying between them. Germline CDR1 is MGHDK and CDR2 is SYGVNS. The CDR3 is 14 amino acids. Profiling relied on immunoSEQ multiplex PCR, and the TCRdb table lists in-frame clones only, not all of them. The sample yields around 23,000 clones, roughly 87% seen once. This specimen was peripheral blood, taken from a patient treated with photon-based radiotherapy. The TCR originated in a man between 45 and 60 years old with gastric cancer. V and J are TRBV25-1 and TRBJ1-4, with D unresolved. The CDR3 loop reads CASSDKATNEKLFF. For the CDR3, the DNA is TGTGCCAGCAGTGATAAGGCAACTAATGAAAAACTGTTTTTT.